This T cell receptor beta chain is drawn from a study of untreated major depressive disorder. Findings and limits, study-wide: TRBV05-01 (Vbeta 5.1) usage was higher in CD4+ T cells of depressed patients than controls.

The method was immunoSEQ multiplex PCR; TCRdb's version includes in-frame clones alone and lacks a portion of them. The table includes roughly 25,000 clones, about nine tenths detected once. Between the trimmed V and J ends, which lost 0 bases and 5 bases, there was a span of 12 bases. This CDR3 has 15 amino acids. The germline CDR1 and CDR2 sequences are SGHRS and YFSETQ. To note about this clone: Antigen specificity is unknown.

Input material: CD4+ T cells from PBMCs. The origin of this receptor is a woman aged 25 to 39 with major depressive disorder. The chain joins TRBV5-1 to TRBJ1-5; perhaps TRBD1 as D (6 bases). The CDR3 DNA follows: TGCGCCAGCAGCTTGGAGGGACACCCTTATCAGCCCCAGCATTTT. As protein: CASSLEGHPYQPQHF. Looking up the rest from reference TRBV5-1 and TRBJ1-5 gives the full variable domain: KAGVTQTPRYLIKTRGQQVTLSCSPISGHRSVSWYQQTPGQGLQFLFEYFSETQRNKGNFPGRFSGRQFSNSRSEMNVSTLELGDSALYLCASSLEGHPYQPQHFGDGTRLSIL.